The rows below give T cell receptor beta chains drawn from one sample of a study of cytomegalovirus exposure and HLA in healthy donors. The table came from immunoSEQ multiplex PCR; TCRdb's copy has only in-frame clones and leaves some out. The sample holds a few hundred thousand clones, around 90% seen once. Sequencing was carried out using PBMCs. These receptor sequences come from a girl between 2 and 10 years old in good health and CMV-seronegative. CDR3s include the opening cysteine and the closing phenylalanine or tryptophan.

V gene	CDR3 protein
TRBV5-4	CASNLAGLSYNEQFF
TRBV5-1	CASFAPLMAGTWTNTEAFF
TRBV10-3	CAISESGLAGRGELFF
TRBV27	CASRVLETGGKYEQYF
TRBV6-1	CASSAGQLSGYEQYF
TRBV6-6	CASKTGGGYYGYTF
TRBV11-2	CASRLERTGISYEQYF
TRBV6-5	CASSYSSSGGAGQFF
TRBV6-1	CASRDTDRGHQPQHF
TRBV2	CASTRWGGPLSGANVLTF
TRBV2	CASSEPLWEEGKNTEAFF
TRBV5-1	CASSSGTGLGTGELFF
TRBV6-6	CASSYSSSGELFF